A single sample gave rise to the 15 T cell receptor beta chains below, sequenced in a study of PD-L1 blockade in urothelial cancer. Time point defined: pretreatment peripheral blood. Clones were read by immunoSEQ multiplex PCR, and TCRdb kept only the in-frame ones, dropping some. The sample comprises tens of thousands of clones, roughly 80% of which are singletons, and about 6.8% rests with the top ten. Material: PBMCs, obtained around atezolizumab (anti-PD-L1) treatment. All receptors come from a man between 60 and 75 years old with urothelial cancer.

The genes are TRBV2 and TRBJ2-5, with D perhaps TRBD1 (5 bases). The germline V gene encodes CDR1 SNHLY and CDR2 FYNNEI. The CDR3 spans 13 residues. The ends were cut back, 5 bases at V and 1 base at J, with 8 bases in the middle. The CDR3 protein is CASSWGAQETQYF. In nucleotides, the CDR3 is TGTGCCAGCAGTTGGGGCGCCCAAGAGACCCAGTACTTC.

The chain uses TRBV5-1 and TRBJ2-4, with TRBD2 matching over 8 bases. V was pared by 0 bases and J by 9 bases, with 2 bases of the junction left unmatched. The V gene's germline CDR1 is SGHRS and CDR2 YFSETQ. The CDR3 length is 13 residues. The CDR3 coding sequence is TGCGCCAGCAGCTTGGCCGCGGGGGGCATTCAGTACTTC. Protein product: CASSLAAGGIQYF.

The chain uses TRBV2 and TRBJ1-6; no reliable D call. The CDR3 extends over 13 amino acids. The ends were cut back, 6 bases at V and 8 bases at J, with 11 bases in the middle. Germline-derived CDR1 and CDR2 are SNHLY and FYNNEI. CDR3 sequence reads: CASRLGFDSPLHF. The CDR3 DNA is TGTGCCAGCAGGCTAGGCTTCGATTCACCCCTCCACTTT.

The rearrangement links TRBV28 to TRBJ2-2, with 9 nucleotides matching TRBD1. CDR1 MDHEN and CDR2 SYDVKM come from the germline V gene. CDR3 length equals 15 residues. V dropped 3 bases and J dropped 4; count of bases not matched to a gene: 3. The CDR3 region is CASSLGGQGTGELFF. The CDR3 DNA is TGTGCCAGCAGTTTGGGGGGACAGGGCACCGGGGAGCTGTTTTTT.

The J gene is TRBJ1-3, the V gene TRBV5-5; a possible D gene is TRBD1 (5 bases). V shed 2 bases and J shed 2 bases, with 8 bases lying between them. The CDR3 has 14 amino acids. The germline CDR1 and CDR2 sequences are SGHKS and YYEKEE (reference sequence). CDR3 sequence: CASSFAGTGNTIYF. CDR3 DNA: TGTGCCAGCAGCTTTGCAGGGACTGGAAACACCATATATTTT.

The CDR3 is CASSTGQLRGYTF. CDR3 nucleotide sequence: TGTGCCAGTAGTACCGGACAGCTTCGTGGCTACACCTTC. The chain links TRBV19 to TRBJ1-2; possibly TRBD1 for D (6 bases). The germline V gene encodes CDR1 LNHDA and CDR2 SQIVND (reference sequence). The V and J ends lost 4 bases and 7 bases respectively, with 13 bases between them. CDR3 length: 13 residues.

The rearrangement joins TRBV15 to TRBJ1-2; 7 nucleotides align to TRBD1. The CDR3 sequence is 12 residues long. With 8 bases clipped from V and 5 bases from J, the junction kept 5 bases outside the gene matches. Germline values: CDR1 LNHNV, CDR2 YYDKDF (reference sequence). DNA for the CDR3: TGTGCCACCGCACGGACAGGATATGGCTACACCTTC. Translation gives CATARTGYGYTF.

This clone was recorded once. This CDR3 reads CASSDHRTQPQHF. CDR3 in DNA: TGTGCCAGTAGTGACCACAGGACTCAGCCCCAGCATTTT. The chain links TRBV19 to TRBJ1-5; D is possibly TRBD1 (5 bases). The length of the CDR3 is 13 residues. From germline, CDR1 is LNHDA and CDR2 SQIVND (reference sequence). V lost 5 bases, J lost 6 bases, and 11 bases lay in between. Drawing the rest from reference TRBV19 and TRBJ1-5, the complete variable domain is DGGITQSPKYLFRKEGQNVTLSCEQNLNHDAMYWYRQDPGQGLRLIYYSQIVNDFQKGDIAEGYSVSREKKESFPLTVTSAQKNPTAFYLCASSDHRTQPQHFGDGTRLSIL.

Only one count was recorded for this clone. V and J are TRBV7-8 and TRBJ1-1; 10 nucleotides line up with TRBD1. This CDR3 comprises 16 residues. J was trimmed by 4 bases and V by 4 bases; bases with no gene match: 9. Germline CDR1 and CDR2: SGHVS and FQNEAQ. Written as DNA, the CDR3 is TGTGCCAGCAGCTCCGACAGGGGGCGGGAAAGCACTGAAGCTTTCTTT. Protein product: CASSSDRGRESTEAFF.

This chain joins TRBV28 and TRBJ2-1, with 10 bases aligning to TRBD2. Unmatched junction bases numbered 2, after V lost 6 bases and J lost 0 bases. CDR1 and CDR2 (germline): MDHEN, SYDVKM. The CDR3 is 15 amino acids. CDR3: CASRSGGGSYNEQFF. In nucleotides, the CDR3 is TGTGCCAGCAGGAGCGGGGGGGGCTCCTACAATGAGCAGTTCTTC.

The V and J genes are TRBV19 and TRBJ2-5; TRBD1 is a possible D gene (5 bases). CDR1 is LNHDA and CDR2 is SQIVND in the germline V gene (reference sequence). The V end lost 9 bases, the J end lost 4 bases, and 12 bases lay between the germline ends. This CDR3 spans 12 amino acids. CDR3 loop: CASRQGVETQYF. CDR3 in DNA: TGTGCCAGCCGCCAGGGTGTAGAGACCCAGTACTTC.

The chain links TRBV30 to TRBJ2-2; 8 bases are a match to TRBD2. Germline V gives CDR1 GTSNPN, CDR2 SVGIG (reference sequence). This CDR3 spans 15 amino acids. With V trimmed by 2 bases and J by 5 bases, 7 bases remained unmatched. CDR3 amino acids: CAWSWRGANTGELFF. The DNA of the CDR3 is TGTGCCTGGAGTTGGCGGGGGGCCAATACCGGGGAGCTGTTTTTT.

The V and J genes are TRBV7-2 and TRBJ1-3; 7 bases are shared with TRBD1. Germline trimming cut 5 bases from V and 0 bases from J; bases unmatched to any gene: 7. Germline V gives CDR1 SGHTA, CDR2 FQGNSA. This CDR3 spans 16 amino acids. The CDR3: CASSPRDSVSGNTIYF. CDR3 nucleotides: TGTGCCAGCAGCCCCCGGGACAGCGTCTCTGGAAACACCATATATTTT.

The CDR3 sequence is CASSQRQASNQPQHF. The CDR3 DNA follows: TGTGCCAGCAGCCAAAGACAGGCCAGCAATCAGCCCCAGCATTTT. V is TRBV5-6 and J is TRBJ1-5; D is possibly TRBD1 (6 bases). The CDR3 is 15 residues long. The V and J ends lost 4 bases and 1 base respectively, with 12 bases between them. From germline, CDR1 is SGHDT and CDR2 YYEEEE.

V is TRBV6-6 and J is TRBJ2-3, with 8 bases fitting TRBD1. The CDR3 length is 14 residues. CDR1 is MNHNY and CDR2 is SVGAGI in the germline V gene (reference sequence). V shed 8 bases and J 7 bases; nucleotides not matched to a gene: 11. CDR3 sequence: CASLSGQGENTQYF. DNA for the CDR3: TGTGCCAGCCTTTCAGGACAGGGCGAGAATACGCAGTATTTT.